Listed below are T cell receptor beta chains from one sample, sequenced in a study of blood T cell repertoires in COVID-19. Using immunoSEQ multiplex PCR, the repertoire was profiled, and TCRdb retains in-frame clones only, with some absent. Of 250,000 or so clones listed, approximately 90% are singletons. The sample was PBMCs or T cells enriched from blood (not recorded which). The receptor source for this set is a man in his forties who had recovered from COVID-19. Both conserved end residues are part of each CDR3. The D gene is left open where the match is weak. Expanded clones are given a class, and other clones once, few, many or no size at all.

CDR3aa: CATSDPRGRTYEQYF; CDR3nt: TGTGCCACCAGTGACCCTAGAGGCCGAACCTACGAGCAGTACTTC; abundance: NA; v_gene: TRBV24-1; j_gene: TRBJ2-7; d_gene: NA
CDR3aa: CASSLVSGGTNEQFF; CDR3nt: TGTGCCAGCAGCTTAGTTTCAGGGGGCACGAATGAGCAGTTCTTC; abundance: NA; v_gene: TRBV11-3; j_gene: TRBJ2-1; d_gene: TRBD1
CDR3aa: CASSGRTGYQETQYF; CDR3nt: TGTGCCAGTAGTGGCCGGACAGGGTACCAAGAGACCCAGTACTTC; abundance: NA; v_gene: TRBV19; j_gene: TRBJ2-5; d_gene: TRBD1
CDR3aa: CASSLTGEPYNEQFF; CDR3nt: TGTGCCAGCAGTTTAACCGGGGAGCCTTACAATGAGCAGTTCTTC; abundance: NA; v_gene: TRBV28; j_gene: TRBJ2-1; d_gene: NA
CDR3aa: CASSLTGTTGGGYTF; CDR3nt: TGTGCCAGCAGCCTAACTGGGACTACCGGGGGGGGCTACACCTTC; abundance: NA; v_gene: TRBV11-3; j_gene: TRBJ1-2; d_gene: NA
CDR3aa: CASSHRVTYEQYF; CDR3nt: TGTGCCAGCAGCCACAGGGTTACCTACGAGCAGTACTTC; abundance: NA; v_gene: TRBV13; j_gene: TRBJ2-7; d_gene: NA
CDR3aa: CASSATRWEVDQPQHF; CDR3nt: TGTGCCAGCAGCGCTACCCGCTGGGAGGTGGATCAGCCCCAGCATTTT; abundance: NA; v_gene: TRBV9; j_gene: TRBJ1-5; d_gene: NA
CDR3aa: CASSLVATSGVSYNEQFF; CDR3nt: TGTGCCAGCAGCTTAGTCGCGACTAGCGGAGTTTCCTACAATGAGCAGTTCTTC; abundance: once; v_gene: TRBV7-9; j_gene: TRBJ2-1; d_gene: TRBD2
CDR3aa: CASSPLEDRGRETQYF; CDR3nt: TGTGCCAGCAGCCCCCTGGAGGACAGGGGGCGAGAGACCCAGTACTTC; abundance: NA; v_gene: TRBV7-9; j_gene: TRBJ2-5; d_gene: TRBD1
CDR3aa: CASSIDRGSGEQYF; CDR3nt: TGTGCCAGTAGTATAGACAGGGGTTCGGGCGAGCAGTACTTC; abundance: NA; v_gene: TRBV19; j_gene: TRBJ2-7; d_gene: NA
CDR3aa: CASSLNRASGVPDTQYF; CDR3nt: TGCGCCAGCAGCTTGAATAGGGCTAGCGGGGTACCAGATACGCAGTATTTT; abundance: NA; v_gene: TRBV5-1; j_gene: TRBJ2-3; d_gene: TRBD2
CDR3aa: CASSSYGQGARTEAFF; CDR3nt: TGTGCCAGCAGCTCTTATGGACAGGGGGCTCGCACTGAAGCTTTCTTT; abundance: NA; v_gene: TRBV5-6; j_gene: TRBJ1-1; d_gene: TRBD1
CDR3aa: CAITDRDRGPYEQYF; CDR3nt: TGTGCCATCACCGACCGGGACAGGGGGCCCTACGAGCAGTACTTC; abundance: NA; v_gene: TRBV10-3; j_gene: TRBJ2-7; d_gene: TRBD1
CDR3aa: CASRPPRTGWIEKLFF; CDR3nt: TGTGCCAGCAGACCACCCCGGACAGGGTGGATTGAAAAACTGTTTTTT; abundance: once; v_gene: TRBV28; j_gene: TRBJ1-4; d_gene: TRBD1
CDR3aa: CASSLPQGPYNEQFF; CDR3nt: TGTGCCAGCAGTTTGCCCCAGGGGCCTTACAATGAGCAGTTCTTC; abundance: NA; v_gene: TRBV5-6; j_gene: TRBJ2-1; d_gene: NA
CDR3aa: CASSTTPVAYEQYF; CDR3nt: TGTGCCAGCAGTACTACGCCGGTGGCCTACGAGCAGTACTTC; abundance: NA; v_gene: TRBV6-5; j_gene: TRBJ2-7; d_gene: NA
CDR3aa: CASSQMGTGGNTIYF; CDR3nt: TGCGCCAGCAGCCAAATGGGTACGGGTGGAAACACCATATATTTT; abundance: NA; v_gene: TRBV4-1; j_gene: TRBJ1-3; d_gene: NA
CDR3aa: CASKSGQNSNQPQHF; CDR3nt: TGTGCCAGCAAATCGGGACAGAATAGCAATCAGCCCCAGCATTTT; abundance: NA; v_gene: TRBV6-5; j_gene: TRBJ1-5; d_gene: TRBD1
CDR3aa: CASSPQGRDTEAFF; CDR3nt: TGTGCCAGCTCACCGCAGGGGCGGGACACTGAAGCTTTCTTT; abundance: once; v_gene: TRBV18; j_gene: TRBJ1-1; d_gene: NA
CDR3aa: CASSLAVQGRPQHF; CDR3nt: TGTGCCAGCAGCTTAGCGGTTCAGGGGCGACCCCAGCATTTT; abundance: once; v_gene: TRBV7-6; j_gene: TRBJ1-5; d_gene: NA